This T cell receptor (beta chain) came from a study of T cell changes during pregnancy in multiple sclerosis. CDR3 length equals 15 residues. Germline CDR1 is KGHSH and CDR2 is LQKENI. V was clipped by 2 bases and J by 7 bases; unmatched bases: 4. The assay was immunoSEQ multiplex PCR, and TCRdb's table has in-frame clones only and misses some. In the table there are 70,000 to 80,000 clones, about 95% of which are singletons. This clone was recorded a few times. This clonotype originated in a female donor with multiple sclerosis, enrolled in a pregnancy study. The V call is TRBV18, the J call TRBJ1-6; 8 bases line up with TRBD1. The sequencing here drew on peripheral blood, taken in the third trimester of pregnancy. This CDR3 is CASSPGQGQNSPLHF. CDR3 coding DNA: TGTGCCAGCTCACCAGGACAGGGCCAAAATTCACCCCTCCACTTT.